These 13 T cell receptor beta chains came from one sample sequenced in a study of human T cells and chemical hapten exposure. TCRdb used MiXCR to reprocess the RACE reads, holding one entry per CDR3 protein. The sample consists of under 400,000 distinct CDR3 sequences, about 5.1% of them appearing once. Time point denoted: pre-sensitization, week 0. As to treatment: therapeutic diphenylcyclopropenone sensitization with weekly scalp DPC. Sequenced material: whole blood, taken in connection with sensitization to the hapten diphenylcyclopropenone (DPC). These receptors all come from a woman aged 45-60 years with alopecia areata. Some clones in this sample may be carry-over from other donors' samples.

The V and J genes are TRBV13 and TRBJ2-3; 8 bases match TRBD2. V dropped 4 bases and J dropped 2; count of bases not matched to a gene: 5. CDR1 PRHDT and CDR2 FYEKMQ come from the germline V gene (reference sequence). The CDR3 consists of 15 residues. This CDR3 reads CASSSLAADTDTQYF. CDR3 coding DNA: TGTGCCAGCAGCTCACTAGCGGCCGACACAGATACGCAGTATTTT.

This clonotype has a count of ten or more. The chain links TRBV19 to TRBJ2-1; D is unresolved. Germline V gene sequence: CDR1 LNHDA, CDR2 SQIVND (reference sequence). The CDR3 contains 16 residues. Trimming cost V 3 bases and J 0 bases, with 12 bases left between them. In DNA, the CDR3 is TGTGCCAGTAGTATCTGGGCTCGTAGCTCCTACAATGAGCAGTTCTTC. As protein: CASSIWARSSYNEQFF. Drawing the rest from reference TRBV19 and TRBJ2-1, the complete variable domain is DGGITQSPKYLFRKEGQNVTLSCEQNLNHDAMYWYRQDPGQGLRLIYYSQIVNDFQKGDIAEGYSVSREKKESFPLTVTSAQKNPTAFYLCASSIWARSSYNEQFFGPGTRLTVL.

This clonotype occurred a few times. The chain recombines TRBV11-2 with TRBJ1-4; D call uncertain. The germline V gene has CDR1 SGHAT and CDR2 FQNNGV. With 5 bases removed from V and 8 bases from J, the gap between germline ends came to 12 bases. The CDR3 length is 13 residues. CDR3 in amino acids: CASSPQVREKLFF. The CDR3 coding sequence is TGTGCCAGCAGCCCGCAAGTCCGAGAAAAACTGTTTTTT.

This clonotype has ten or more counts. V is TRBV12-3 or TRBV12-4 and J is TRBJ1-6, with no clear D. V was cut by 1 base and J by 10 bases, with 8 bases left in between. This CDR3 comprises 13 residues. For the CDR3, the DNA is TGTGCCAGCAGTTTAGGGAAAGGATCACCCCTCCACTTT. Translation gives CASSLGKGSPLHF.

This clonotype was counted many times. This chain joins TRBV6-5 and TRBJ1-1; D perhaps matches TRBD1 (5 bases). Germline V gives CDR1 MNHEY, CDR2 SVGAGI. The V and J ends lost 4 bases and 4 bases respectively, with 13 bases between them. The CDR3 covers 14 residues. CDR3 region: CASSSGGSGTEAFF. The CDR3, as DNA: TGTGCCAGCAGTTCTGGGGGTTCGGGCACTGAAGCTTTCTTT.

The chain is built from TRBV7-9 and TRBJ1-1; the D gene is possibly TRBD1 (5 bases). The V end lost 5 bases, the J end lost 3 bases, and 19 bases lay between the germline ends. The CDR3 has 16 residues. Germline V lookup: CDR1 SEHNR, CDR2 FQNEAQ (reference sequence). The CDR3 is CASSRPGTGTDTEAFF. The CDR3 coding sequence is TGTGCCAGCAGCCGTCCCGGGACTGGTACGGACACTGAAGCTTTCTTT.

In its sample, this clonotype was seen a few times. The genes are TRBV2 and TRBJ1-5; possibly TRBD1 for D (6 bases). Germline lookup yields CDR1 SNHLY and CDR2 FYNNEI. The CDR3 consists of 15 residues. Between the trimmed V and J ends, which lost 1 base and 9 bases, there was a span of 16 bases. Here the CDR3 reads CASSEEGGAKPPQHF. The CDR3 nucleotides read TGTGCCAGCAGTGAAGAGGGGGGGGCTAAGCCGCCCCAGCATTTT.

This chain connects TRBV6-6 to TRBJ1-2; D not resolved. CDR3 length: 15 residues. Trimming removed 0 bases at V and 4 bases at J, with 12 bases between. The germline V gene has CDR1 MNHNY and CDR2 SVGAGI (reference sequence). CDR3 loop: CASSYSRAAVYGYTF. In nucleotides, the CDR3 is TGTGCCAGCAGTTACTCGAGGGCAGCGGTCTATGGCTACACCTTC.

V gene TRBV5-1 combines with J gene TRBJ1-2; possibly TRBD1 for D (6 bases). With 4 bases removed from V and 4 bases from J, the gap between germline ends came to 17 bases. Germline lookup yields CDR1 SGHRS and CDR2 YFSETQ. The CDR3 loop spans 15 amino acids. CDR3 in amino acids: CASSLELDRSYGYTF. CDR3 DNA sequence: TGCGCCAGCAGCCTGGAGCTGGACAGATCCTATGGCTACACCTTC.

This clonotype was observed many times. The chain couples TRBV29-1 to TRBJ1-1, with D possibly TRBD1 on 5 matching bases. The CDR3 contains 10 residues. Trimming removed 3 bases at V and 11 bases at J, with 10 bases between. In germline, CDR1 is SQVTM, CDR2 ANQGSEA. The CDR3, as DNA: TGCAGCGTTGATAGGGACCTCGCTTTCTTT. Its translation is CSVDRDLAFF.

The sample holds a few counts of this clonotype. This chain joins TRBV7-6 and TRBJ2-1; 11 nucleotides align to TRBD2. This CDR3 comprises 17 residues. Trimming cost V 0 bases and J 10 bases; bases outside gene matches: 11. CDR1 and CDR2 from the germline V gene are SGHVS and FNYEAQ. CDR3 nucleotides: TGTGCCAGCAGCTTAGCGGGAACTAGCGGGAGACGATACGAGCAGTTCTTC. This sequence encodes CASSLAGTSGRRYEQFF.

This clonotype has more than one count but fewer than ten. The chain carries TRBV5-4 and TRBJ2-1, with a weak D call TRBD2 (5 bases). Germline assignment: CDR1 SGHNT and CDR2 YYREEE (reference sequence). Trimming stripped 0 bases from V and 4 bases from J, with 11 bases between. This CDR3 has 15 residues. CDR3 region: CASSLDGNGYNEQFF. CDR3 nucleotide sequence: TGTGCCAGCAGCTTGGACGGGAATGGGTACAATGAGCAGTTCTTC.

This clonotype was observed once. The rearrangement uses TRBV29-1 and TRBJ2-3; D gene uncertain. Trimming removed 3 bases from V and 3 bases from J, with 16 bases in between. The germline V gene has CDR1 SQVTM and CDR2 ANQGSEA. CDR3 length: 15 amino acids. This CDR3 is CSVDEALVRTDTQYF. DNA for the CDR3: TGCAGCGTTGACGAGGCTCTTGTCAGAACAGATACGCAGTATTTT.